This entry lists 3 T cell receptor beta chains sequenced from one sample in a study of blood T cell repertoires in COVID-19 (dated by TCRdb to 2019 to 2021). Preparation of the library involved the immunoSEQ multiplex PCR assay. In TCRdb, the immuneACCESS table is reduced to in-frame sequences with V and J assigned. These tables do not hold every clone; where another copy was compared, an unresolved V gene accounts for under half, and the others remain unexplained. A total of 240,000 or so clones appear in this sample, approximately 83% of them only once. Clones ranked in the top ten supply about 3.3% of the sample. Sequencing was done on a sample of PBMCs or T cells enriched from blood (not recorded which). The receptors here all came from a woman aged 40 to 49 with acute COVID-19.

The J gene is TRBJ1-1, the V gene TRBV7-8, with D unclear. CDR1 is SGHVS and CDR2 is FQNEAQ in the germline V gene. Trimming pared 7 bases from V and 1 base from J, leaving 13 bases between. CDR3 length: 14 amino acids. CDR3 sequence reads: CASTERLKNTEAFF. The CDR3 region has the DNA TGTGCCAGCACAGAGAGGCTAAAGAACACTGAAGCTTTCTTT. Looking up the rest from reference TRBV7-8 and TRBJ1-1 gives the full variable domain: GAGVSQSPRYKVAKRGQDVALRCDPISGHVSLFWYQQALGQGPEFLTYFQNEAQLDKSGLPSDRFFAERPEGSVSTLKIQRTQQEDSAVYLCASTERLKNTEAFFGQGTRLTVV.

This clone was recorded only once. The V call is TRBV7-9, the J call TRBJ2-1, with D perhaps matching TRBD1 (6 bases). Germline V gene data show CDR1 as SEHNR and CDR2 as FQNEAQ (reference sequence). There are 19 residues in the CDR3. Trimming stripped 1 base from V and 0 bases from J, with 19 bases between. The CDR3 region is CASSLGFSSQGSSYNEQFF. CDR3 DNA sequence: TGTGCCAGCAGCTTAGGTTTCTCGTCCCAGGGGTCCTCCTACAATGAGCAGTTCTTC. Filled out from reference TRBV7-9 and TRBJ2-1, the complete variable domain reads DTGVSQNPRHKITKRGQNVTFRCDPISEHNRLYWYRQTLGQGPEFLTYFQNEAQLEKSRLLSDRFSAERPKGSFSTLEIQRTEQGDSAMYLCASSLGFSSQGSSYNEQFFGPGTRLTVL.

V and J are TRBV3-1 (or the pseudogene TRBV3-2) and TRBJ2-5, with 8 bases identical to TRBD1. Germline loops: CDR1 LGHDT, CDR2 YNNKEL (reference sequence). V was clipped by 4 bases and J by 3 bases; unmatched bases: 7. The CDR3 runs 15 residues. The CDR3 DNA follows: TGTGCCAGCAGCCTGGCGGGACAGGTAAAAGAGACCCAGTACTTC. Translating it yields CASSLAGQVKETQYF.